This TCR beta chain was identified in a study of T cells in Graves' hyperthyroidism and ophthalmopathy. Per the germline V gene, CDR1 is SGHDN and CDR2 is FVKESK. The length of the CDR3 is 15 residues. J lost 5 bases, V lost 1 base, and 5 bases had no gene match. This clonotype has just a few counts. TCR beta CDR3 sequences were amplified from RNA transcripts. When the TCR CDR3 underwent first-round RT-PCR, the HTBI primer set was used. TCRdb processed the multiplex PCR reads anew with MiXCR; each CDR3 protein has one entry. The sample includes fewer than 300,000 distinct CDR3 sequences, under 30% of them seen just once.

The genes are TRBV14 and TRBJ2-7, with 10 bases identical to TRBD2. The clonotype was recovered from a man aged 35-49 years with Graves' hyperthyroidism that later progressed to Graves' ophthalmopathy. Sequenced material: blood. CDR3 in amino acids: CASSQVKAGGHEQYF. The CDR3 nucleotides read TGTGCCAGCAGCCAAGTCAAAGCGGGAGGGCACGAGCAGTACTTC.